The 30 T cell receptor beta chains below come from one sample, sequenced in a study of T cells in Graves' hyperthyroidism and ophthalmopathy. Amplified regions were TCR beta CDR3 sequences from RNA transcripts. Initially, a first-round RT-PCR of the TCR CDR3 employed the HTBI primer set. TCRdb re-called the multiplex PCR reads through MiXCR, storing one row per CDR3 protein. The sample lists under 450,000 distinct CDR3 sequences, 15% to 17% occurring once. The sequenced material came from blood. The receptor source for this set is a young woman with Graves' hyperthyroidism.

CDR3 sequence: CASSPTYGLARDNEQYF. CDR3 nucleotide sequence: TGTGCCAGCTCACCAACTTACGGACTAGCGCGAGACAACGAGCAGTACTTC. The chain recombines TRBV18 with TRBJ2-7; 9 nucleotides line up with TRBD2. V lost 2 bases, J lost 5 bases, and 13 bases stayed unmatched. The CDR3 spans 17 residues. Germline V gene lookup returns CDR1 KGHSH and CDR2 LQKENI.

This clonotype was observed a few times. The rearrangement uses TRBV7-4 and TRBJ2-7; 8 bases are a match to TRBD1. CDR3 length: 16 residues. After removal of 5 bases from V and 3 bases from J, the junction contained 12 bases not matched to a gene. Germline-derived CDR1 and CDR2 are SGHVT and SQSDAQ. CDR3 region: CASSDYRGLYCYEQYF. In nucleotides, the CDR3 is TGTGCCAGCAGCGATTACAGGGGGTTATATTGCTACGAGCAGTACTTC.

In the case of this clonotype: This may be a read error, as it is one base from a much larger clone. The V call is TRBV7-6, the J call TRBJ2-5; D assignment may be TRBD1 or TRBD2 (5 bases each). Germline V gives CDR1 SGHVS, CDR2 FNYEAQ. The CDR3 extends over 14 amino acids. CDR3 amino acids: CAGSLDGTEETQYF. CDR3 DNA sequence: TGTGCCGGCAGCCTAGACGGGACGGAAGAGACCCAGTACTTC.

In its sample, this clonotype was seen a few times. The rearrangement joins TRBV7-2 to TRBJ1-2; D ambiguous. Trimming left V 4 bases short and J 0 bases short, with 12 bases between. CDR3 length: 15 amino acids. CDR1 is SGHTA and CDR2 is FQGNSA in the germline V gene. The chain's CDR3 is CASSSSGDSNYGYTF. The DNA of the CDR3 is TGTGCCAGCAGCTCTAGCGGGGATTCTAACTATGGCTACACCTTC.

This clonotype was counted ten times or more. V is TRBV2 and J is TRBJ2-1; D might be TRBD2 (5 bases). Between the trimmed V and J ends, which lost 6 bases and 0 bases, there was a span of 15 bases. This CDR3 spans 16 amino acids. Germline CDR1 is SNHLY and CDR2 is FYNNEI. The CDR3 region is CASRQGLASSYNEQFF. The CDR3, as DNA: TGTGCCAGCAGGCAAGGACTGGCGAGCTCCTACAATGAGCAGTTCTTC.

This clonotype showed up many times. The chain links TRBV3-1 to TRBJ1-1, with a possible D match to TRBD1 (6 bases). The V end lost 0 bases, the J end lost 6 bases, and 14 bases lay between the germline ends. Germline-derived CDR1 and CDR2 are LGHDT and YNNKEL (reference sequence). The CDR3 totals 15 residues. CDR3 sequence (DNA): TGTGCCAGCAGCCAAGAGCCAGGGGTGAGCGCTGAAGCTTTCTTT. It translates to CASSQEPGVSAEAFF.

This clonotype was counted ten times or more. J is TRBJ2-2 and V is TRBV7-3; D remains ambiguous. Germline CDR1 reads SGHTA; CDR2 reads FQGTGA. The CDR3 has 15 amino acids. V was pared by 3 bases and J by 0 bases, with 8 bases between. Here the CDR3 DNA reads TGTGCCAGCAGCTTCGGACCCTCGAACACCGGGGAGCTGTTTTTT. It translates to CASSFGPSNTGELFF. The variable domain in full, completed from reference TRBV7-3 and TRBJ2-2, reads GAGVSQTPSNKVTEKGKYVELRCDPISGHTALYWYRQSLGQGPEFLIYFQGTGAADDSGLPNDRFFAVRPEGSVSTLKIQRTERGDSAVYLCASSFGPSNTGELFFGEGSRLTVL.

There are many counts of this clonotype. The chain carries TRBV5-1 and TRBJ1-1; no reliable D call. CDR3 length: 18 amino acids. Deletions cut 0 bases from V and 1 base from J, with 19 bases between. Germline CDR1 and CDR2: SGHRS and YFSETQ. CDR3 residues: CASSLGPISRGGNTEAFF. The CDR3, as DNA: TGCGCCAGCAGCTTGGGCCCTATTTCGCGAGGTGGGAACACTGAAGCTTTCTTT.

This clonotype occurred many times. The CDR3 spells CASSNQRSTQYF. CDR3 sequence (DNA): TGTGCCAGCAGCAATCAGCGATCTACGCAGTATTTT. This chain links TRBV6-1 with TRBJ2-3; D is unclear. Trimming cost V 6 bases and J 8 bases, with 12 bases left between them. CDR1 is MNHNS and CDR2 is SASEGT in the germline V gene. The CDR3 covers 12 residues.

This clonotype has more than one count but fewer than ten. This sequence joins TRBV2 and TRBJ1-2, with no clear D. Germline V lookup: CDR1 SNHLY, CDR2 FYNNEI. The CDR3 loop spans 11 amino acids. Trimming shortened V by 6 bases and J by 8 bases, and 10 bases separated the two germline ends. This CDR3 is CASRGIKGYTF. In DNA form, the CDR3 reads TGTGCCAGCAGAGGTATAAAAGGCTACACCTTC.

Only a few counts were recorded for this clonotype. The chain is built from TRBV4-2 and TRBJ1-1, with 7 bases fitting TRBD1. Germline values: CDR1 LGHNA, CDR2 YNFKEQ. The CDR3 sequence is 16 residues long. The J segment lost 3 bases and the V segment lost 4 bases, leaving 11 bases of the junction unmatched. DNA of the CDR3: TGTGCCAGCAGCCGACCTGACAGGGAGGTCGACACTGAAGCTTTCTTT. Its protein is CASSRPDREVDTEAFF.

The chain carries TRBV27 and TRBJ2-1, with D possibly TRBD2 on 5 matching bases. CDR1 MNHEY and CDR2 SMNVEV come from the germline V gene (reference sequence). V gave up 7 bases and J gave up 4 bases, with 14 bases separating them. This CDR3 comprises 14 residues. The CDR3, as DNA: TGTGCCAGCACCGGAGGCAACAAATACAATGAGCAGTTCTTC. This translates into CASTGGNKYNEQFF.

This clonotype appeared many times. The chain combines TRBV20-1 with TRBJ2-1; 8 positions agree with TRBD1. CDR1 and CDR2 (germline): DFQATT, SNEGSKA (reference sequence). The CDR3 length is 15 residues. With 4 bases clipped from V and 6 bases from J, the junction kept 11 bases outside the gene matches. CDR3 sequence reads: CSATVTGGIGNEQFF. CDR3 bases: TGCAGTGCTACCGTCACAGGGGGGATAGGCAATGAGCAGTTCTTC.

The chain has TRBV19 and TRBJ2-3; D remains unclear. The CDR3 runs to 15 residues. CDR1 is LNHDA, CDR2 SQIVND, per germline (reference sequence). V lost 6 bases and J lost 5, with 18 bases in between. CDR3 sequence: CASSPTRNRIDTQYF. The CDR3 DNA follows: TGTGCCAGTAGCCCCACTCGGAACCGGATAGATACGCAGTATTTT.

V is TRBV9 and J is TRBJ2-1; 7 bases map to TRBD2. The length of the CDR3 is 14 residues. Germline V gene lookup returns CDR1 SGDLS and CDR2 YYNGEE. With V trimmed by 0 bases and J by 6 bases, 3 bases remained unmatched. CDR3 DNA sequence: TGTGCCAGCAGCGTAGAACGGGGGGTCAATGAGCAGTTCTTC. Amino acids: CASSVERGVNEQFF.

This chain uses TRBV6-1 with TRBJ2-5, with D unclear. Per germline, CDR1 MNHNS and CDR2 SASEGT. V was cut by 5 bases and J by 1 base, with 8 bases left in between. This CDR3 contains 13 residues. The CDR3 DNA reads TGTGCCAGCAGTCCGTTAATCCAAGAGACCCAGTACTTC. Encoded protein: CASSPLIQETQYF.

This clonotype has just a few counts. The J gene is TRBJ2-1, the V gene TRBV4-3; D is uncertain. The CDR3 has 15 amino acids. V shed 0 bases and J shed 6 bases, with 12 bases lying between them. The germline V gene encodes CDR1 LGHNA and CDR2 YSLEER. CDR3 DNA sequence: TGCGCCAGCAGCCAAGAAGGGAAAACAACCAATGAGCAGTTCTTC. Translated, it gives CASSQEGKTTNEQFF.

The table lists this clonotype with a few counts. This chain's CDR3 is CSVEEGHSGNTIYF. As DNA, the CDR3 is TGCAGCGTAGAGGAGGGGCACAGTGGAAACACCATATATTTT. This chain joins TRBV29-1 and TRBJ1-3; possibly TRBD1 for D (5 bases). V lost 6 bases, J lost 3 bases, and 15 bases lay in between. Germline V gene lookup returns CDR1 SQVTM and CDR2 ANQGSEA. CDR3 length: 14 residues.

Many counts were recorded for this clonotype. The chain links TRBV6-1 to TRBJ1-1; 10 positions match TRBD1. CDR1 MNHNS and CDR2 SASEGT come from the germline V gene. CDR3 length equals 15 residues. V trimming: 7 bases; J trimming: 8 bases; junction bases outside the gene matches: 13. CDR3 nucleotide sequence: TGTGCCAGCAAAATCCCGGGACAGGGGAACTGGGAAGCTTTCTTT. This encodes CASKIPGQGNWEAFF.

This clonotype was recorded at least ten times. This rearrangement joins TRBV20-1 to TRBJ2-3, with TRBD1 matching over 9 bases. Per germline, CDR1 DFQATT and CDR2 SNEGSKA (reference sequence). The CDR3 spans 16 residues. V was pared by 6 bases and J by 0 bases, with 10 bases of the junction left unmatched. The CDR3 loop is CSATDRDRVSTDTQYF. The CDR3 nucleotides are TGCAGTGCCACCGATCGGGACAGGGTTAGCACAGATACGCAGTATTTT.

This clonotype has at least ten counts. The chain recombines TRBV14 with TRBJ2-2, with D possibly being TRBD2 (5 bases). Germline V gene data show CDR1 as SGHDN and CDR2 as FVKESK. V lost 4 bases and J 5 bases, leaving 5 bases between the germline ends. This CDR3 contains 12 residues. CDR3 sequence reads: CASSPGTGELFF. In DNA, the CDR3 is TGTGCCAGCAGCCCGGGGACCGGGGAGCTGTTTTTT.

The table lists this clonotype with many counts. The J gene is TRBJ2-7, the V gene TRBV20-1; a weak D match, TRBD2 (6 bases). The germline V gene has CDR1 DFQATT and CDR2 SNEGSKA (reference sequence). The length of the CDR3 is 15 residues. V gave up 0 bases and J gave up 3 bases, with 15 bases separating them. CDR3 sequence (DNA): TGCAGTGCTAGAGATCAGAGTAGCGGTTACTACGAGCAGTACTTC. Amino acids: CSARDQSSGYYEQYF.

The V call is TRBV27, the J call TRBJ2-7; the D gene is possibly TRBD1 (6 bases). The CDR3 runs to 16 residues. Trimming left V 4 bases short and J 2 bases short, with 18 bases between. Germline values: CDR1 MNHEY, CDR2 SMNVEV (reference sequence). The CDR3 DNA reads TGTGCCAGCAGTTACTCTCCCCGGGACACCACCTACGAGCAGTACTTC. Amino acids: CASSYSPRDTTYEQYF.

The chain employs TRBV6-2 or TRBV6-3 and TRBJ2-1; D gene uncertain. The CDR3 totals 13 residues. Looked up from germline, CDR1 is MNHEY and CDR2 is SVGEGT. Trimming left V 5 bases short and J 12 bases short, with 17 bases between. The CDR3 loop reads CASSLTKFNGQFF. For the CDR3, the DNA is TGTGCCAGCAGTCTCACAAAATTTAACGGGCAGTTCTTC.

The V and J genes are TRBV6-5 and TRBJ2-3; 9 positions agree with TRBD1. Losses at the gene ends were 2 bases for V and 5 bases for J; bases not matched to a gene: 5. CDR3 size: 15 residues. Germline-derived CDR1 and CDR2 are MNHEY and SVGAGI. The CDR3 region is CASSYTGGEIDTQYF. CDR3 bases: TGTGCCAGCAGTTACACAGGGGGCGAAATAGATACGCAGTATTTT.

As concerns this clonotype: A single base separates this from a much larger clone, so it may be a read error. The J gene is TRBJ2-1, the V gene TRBV5-1, with 7 bases aligning to TRBD2. Germline lookup yields CDR1 SGHRS and CDR2 YFSETQ. The CDR3 sequence is 14 residues long. CDR3 DNA sequence: TGCACCAGCAGCCCTGGACACGGCGGGGGTGAGCAGTTCTTC. This translates into CTSSPGHGGGEQFF.

J is TRBJ1-1 and V is TRBV4-2; maybe TRBD1 (5 bases). Trimming removed 3 bases at V and 0 bases at J, with 17 bases between. From germline, CDR1 is LGHNA and CDR2 YNFKEQ. CDR3 length equals 17 residues. The CDR3 region is CASSHPGRGSMNTEAFF. The CDR3 DNA reads TGTGCCAGCAGCCATCCCGGACGGGGCTCGATGAACACTGAAGCTTTCTTT.

This clonotype was found a few times. The chain recombines TRBV6-2 or TRBV6-3 with TRBJ1-5; the match to TRBD1 covers 7 bases. V lost 2 bases and J lost 5; bases outside the gene matches: 9. Per germline, CDR1 MNHEY and CDR2 SVGEGT. The CDR3 has 16 amino acids. CDR3 residues: CASSYPSDRDDQPQHF. Written as DNA, the CDR3 is TGTGCCAGCAGTTACCCCTCCGACAGGGACGATCAGCCCCAGCATTTT.

Only a few counts were recorded for this clonotype. The gene calls are TRBV4-3 and TRBJ1-2; D ambiguous. The germline CDR1 and CDR2 sequences are LGHNA and YSLEER. The CDR3 totals 15 residues. V was cut by 0 bases and J by 4 bases, with 12 bases left in between. CDR3 amino acids: CASSQDGGHFYGYTF. CDR3 in DNA: TGCGCCAGCAGCCAAGATGGCGGGCACTTCTATGGCTACACCTTC.

The chain uses TRBV28 and TRBJ1-4; TRBD1 matches 7 bases. Germline loops: CDR1 MDHEN, CDR2 SYDVKM. V shed 4 bases and J 10 bases; nucleotides not matched to a gene: 12. This CDR3 spans 15 amino acids. For the CDR3, the DNA is TGTGCCAGCAGTTGGGGGAGGGGGCGAGGGGGAAAACTGTTTTTT. This sequence encodes CASSWGRGRGGKLFF.